These T cell receptor beta chains were read from a single sample in a study of blood T cells in healthy people across ages. TCRdb analysed the 5' RACE reads with MiXCR anew, one entry per CDR3 protein. In the table there are about 1,400,000 distinct CDR3 sequences, roughly 59% of which are singletons. Sequencing was done on a sample of blood. Receptors originate from a man aged 18 to 30 in good health. Both conserved end residues are part of each CDR3. D genes are given only for firm matches. Not all rows give a size; the values are once, few, many and, for expanded clones, a class.

d_call	v_call	j_call	clone_size	cdr3_aa	cdr3_nt
.	TRBV2	TRBJ2-1	.	CASTLPRSDEQFF	TGTGCCAGCACCCTGCCCAGGTCGGATGAGCAGTTCTTC
.	TRBV3-1	TRBJ1-1	.	CASSLGTLSEAFF	TGTGCCAGCAGCCTGGGGACGCTCAGTGAAGCTTTCTTT
.	TRBV7-2	TRBJ2-7	.	CASSLRLGAQYF	TGTGCCAGCAGCTTAAGGCTTGGAGCACAGTACTTC
TRBD1	TRBV5-6	TRBJ2-3	.	CASSFGTGTQDTQYF	TGTGCCAGCAGCTTTGGGACAGGAACGCAAGATACGCAGTATTTT
.	TRBV18	TRBJ2-3	.	CASSPVRGPSTDTQYF	TGTGCCAGCTCACCAGTCAGGGGACCTAGCACAGATACGCAGTATTTT
.	TRBV6-5	TRBJ1-2	.	CAKNTSIPYGYTF	TGTGCAAAGAATACGAGTATTCCTTATGGCTACACCTTC
.	TRBV7-9	TRBJ2-7	.	CASSHDVQGPYEQYF	TGTGCCAGCAGCCACGATGTTCAGGGGCCCTACGAGCAGTACTTC
.	TRBV7-9	TRBJ2-7	.	CASSSPPGELSYEQYF	TGTGCCAGCAGCTCCCCCCCCGGGGAATTGTCCTACGAGCAGTACTTC
TRBD1	TRBV12-3/TRBV12-4	TRBJ1-2	.	CASSNGDRGGSYTF	TGTGCCAGCAGTAACGGTGACAGGGGAGGAAGCTACACCTTC
TRBD2	TRBV6-5	TRBJ2-1	.	CASSRGASGSDEQFF	TGTGCCAGCAGTCGAGGGGCTAGCGGGAGTGATGAGCAGTTCTTC
.	TRBV27	TRBJ2-3	.	CASSLWDTNTDTQYF	TGTGCCAGCAGTTTATGGGACACCAACACAGATACGCAGTATTTT
.	TRBV5-6	TRBJ1-2	.	CASSLDTASYGYTF	TGTGCCAGCAGCCTGGATACAGCTAGCTATGGCTACACCTTC
.	TRBV20-1	TRBJ2-7	.	CSARTWADQYEQYF	TGCAGTGCTAGGACGTGGGCGGACCAGTACGAGCAGTACTTC
.	TRBV29-1	TRBJ2-4	.	CSVGQADLNIQYF	TGCAGCGTTGGACAGGCGGACCTAAACATTCAGTACTTC
TRBD2	TRBV2	TRBJ2-7	once	CASSPAGGLYEQYF	TGTGCCAGCAGCCCAGCGGGAGGGCTGTACGAGCAGTACTTC
.	TRBV29-1	TRBJ2-3	.	CSVDYQGTQYF	TGCAGCGTGGACTATCAGGGAACGCAGTATTTT
.	TRBV7-6	TRBJ1-4	.	CASSLRDPTTELFF	TGTGCCAGCAGTTTGCGGGACCCCACTACAGAACTGTTTTTT
.	TRBV27	TRBJ1-4	.	CASSFDGATNEKLFF	TGTGCCAGCAGTTTTGACGGGGCAACTAATGAAAAACTGTTTTTT
TRBD2	TRBV11-2	TRBJ2-5	many	CASSAHSGGAMGETQYF	TGTGCCAGCAGCGCCCATAGCGGGGGCGCGATGGGGGAGACCCAGTACTTC
TRBD1	TRBV29-1	TRBJ2-7	.	CSVDHGQGTTYEQYF	TGCAGCGTTGACCATGGACAGGGTACTACCTACGAGCAGTACTTC
TRBD1	TRBV2	TRBJ1-2	.	CASSLKTPGQGYGYTF	TGTGCCAGCAGTCTTAAAACACCGGGACAGGGATATGGCTACACCTTC
.	TRBV4-1	TRBJ1-4	few	CASSQVSPTNEKLFF	TGCGCCAGCAGCCAAGTCTCACCAACTAATGAAAAACTGTTTTTT
TRBD2	TRBV5-5	TRBJ2-7	.	CASSLGFGLAAFYEQYF	TGTGCCAGCAGCTTGGGTTTCGGACTAGCGGCATTCTACGAGCAGTACTTC
.	TRBV5-1	TRBJ2-2	.	CASSFVAERTGELFF	TGCGCCAGCAGCTTCGTGGCAGAGAGGACCGGGGAGCTGTTTTTT
.	TRBV6-2/TRBV6-3	TRBJ1-1	.	CATRVFGWGKNTEAFF	TGTGCCACCCGGGTCTTTGGTTGGGGTAAGAACACTGAAGCTTTCTTT
.	TRBV12-3/TRBV12-4	TRBJ2-7	many	CASSLVPSDYEQYF	TGTGCCAGCAGTTTAGTCCCTAGCGACTACGAGCAGTACTTC
TRBD2	TRBV4-2	TRBJ2-7	.	CASSQGLADYEQYF	TGTGCCAGCAGCCAAGGTCTAGCGGACTACGAGCAGTACTTC
.	TRBV5-1	TRBJ2-2	few	CASSLRSNTGELFF	TGTGCCAGCAGTCTACGATCTAACACCGGGGAGCTGTTTTTT
.	TRBV5-1	TRBJ2-7	few	CASSWTVTYEQYF	TGCGCCAGCAGCTGGACAGTTACCTACGAGCAGTACTTC
TRBD2	TRBV3-1	TRBJ2-1	.	CASSQIAGAGHNEQFF	TGTGCCAGCAGCCAGATAGCGGGAGCGGGTCACAATGAGCAGTTCTTC
TRBD1	TRBV3-1	TRBJ1-4	.	CASSQAGGIELNEKLFF	TGTGCCAGCAGCCAAGCAGGGGGGATCGAACTTAATGAAAAACTGTTTTTT
.	TRBV7-2	TRBJ1-2	.	CASSWELRGYGYTF	TGTGCCAGCAGTTGGGAACTAAGGGGCTATGGCTACACCTTC
TRBD1	TRBV6-5	TRBJ1-2	.	CASSRDSAYDYTF	TGTGCCAGCAGCCGGGACAGCGCATATGACTACACCTTC
.	TRBV7-6	TRBJ2-7	.	CASSSQQYF	TGTGCCAGCAGCTCCCAGCAGTACTTC
.	TRBV12-3/TRBV12-4	TRBJ2-4	.	CASSFNPTAQYF	TGTGCCAGCAGTTTTAACCCTACCGCGCAGTACTTC
.	TRBV5-5	TRBJ1-1	.	CASSLEVGGASIGAFF	TGTGCCAGCAGCTTAGAGGTTGGAGGGGCCTCGATAGGGGCTTTCTTT
TRBD1	TRBV20-1	TRBJ1-5	.	CSATLPYRGLTQSNQPQHF	TGCAGTGCCACGCTCCCTTACAGGGGATTGACGCAGAGCAATCAGCCCCAGCATTTT
TRBD1	TRBV9	TRBJ2-5	.	CASSTGQGGRETQYF	TGTGCCAGCAGCACGGGACAGGGGGGGAGAGAGACCCAGTACTTC
TRBD2	TRBV7-2	TRBJ2-3	.	CASSFLRRGNTDTQYF	TGTGCCAGCAGCTTCCTCCGGCGGGGGAACACAGATACGCAGTATTTT
.	TRBV10-2	TRBJ1-1	few	CASQIEVGGTEAFF	TGCGCCAGCCAAATCGAGGTGGGAGGCACTGAAGCTTTCTTT
.	TRBV29-1	TRBJ2-3	few	CSVARVDTQYF	TGCAGCGTCGCCAGGGTGGATACGCAGTATTTT
.	TRBV7-2	TRBJ2-3	.	CASSAPARDTLYTDTQYF	TGTGCCAGCAGCGCCCCCGCCAGGGACACCCTCTACACAGATACGCAGTATTTT
.	TRBV5-1	TRBJ2-5	.	CASNLRGEETQYF	TGCGCCAGCAACCTTAGGGGAGAAGAGACCCAGTACTTC
TRBD2	TRBV20-1	TRBJ2-7	.	CSASSQLAGGLYEQYF	TGCAGTGCTAGTTCTCAGCTAGCGGGGGGGCTGTACGAGCAGTACTTC
TRBD1	TRBV25-1	TRBJ2-1	.	CASRRTGGGEQFF	TGTGCCAGCAGGCGAACAGGGGGAGGTGAGCAGTTCTTC
TRBD1	TRBV3-1	TRBJ1-4	.	CASRGQGGFEKLFF	TGTGCCAGCAGGGGACAGGGGGGTTTTGAAAAACTGTTTTTT
TRBD2	TRBV25-1	TRBJ2-3	many	CASSELAGGLTDTQYF	TGTGCCAGCAGTGAATTAGCGGGGGGGCTTACAGATACGCAGTATTTT
.	TRBV9	TRBJ2-1	once	CASRPQAGGYEQFF	TGTGCCAGCAGACCTCAAGCCGGCGGCTATGAGCAGTTCTTC
.	TRBV12-3/TRBV12-4	TRBJ2-1	.	CASSSRGRENNEQFF	TGTGCCAGCAGTTCCAGGGGACGGGAGAATAATGAGCAGTTCTTC
.	TRBV29-1	TRBJ2-1	.	CSGGHVEQFF	TGCAGCGGGGGACACGTTGAGCAGTTCTTC
.	TRBV11-2	TRBJ2-3	.	CASSFNSRTDTQYF	TGCGCCAGCAGCTTCAACAGTCGCACAGATACGCAGTATTTT
TRBD2	TRBV3-1	TRBJ2-5	few	CASSQLGTSGADEQYF	TGTGCCAGCAGCCAACTGGGGACTAGCGGGGCTGATGAGCAGTACTTC
.	TRBV13	TRBJ2-1	.	CASSPTSSGYPTNEQFF	TGTGCCAGCAGCCCCACCAGTAGCGGCTATCCGACTAATGAGCAGTTCTTC